A single sample gave rise to the 18 T cell receptor beta chains below, sequenced in a study of blood T cell repertoires in COVID-19. Assay used: immunoSEQ multiplex PCR; TCRdb lists only in-frame clones, some missing. The repertoire holds approximately 170,000 clones, with approximately 87% as singletons. The sample comprised PBMCs or T cells enriched from blood (not recorded which). These receptors all stem from a woman aged 45-65 years who had recovered from COVID-19.

V usage is TRBV13 and J usage is TRBJ2-2, with 9 bases matching TRBD2. The CDR3 sequence is 19 residues long. Germline V CDR1 and CDR2: PRHDT, FYEKMQ (reference sequence). V lost 1 base, J lost 0 bases, and 9 bases stayed unmatched. In DNA form, the CDR3 reads TGTGCCAGCAGCTTAGTTGGTTTGGTAGCGGGGGCGAACACCGGGGAGCTGTTTTTT. Translated, it gives CASSLVGLVAGANTGELFF.

The J gene is TRBJ2-7, the V gene TRBV28, with D possibly being TRBD2 (7 bases). This CDR3 region has 15 residues. The ends were cut back, 7 bases at V and 3 bases at J, with 19 bases in the middle. Per the germline V gene, CDR1 is MDHEN and CDR2 is SYDVKM. CDR3 in amino acids: CASTERGGANYEQYV. The CDR3 bases are TGTGCCAGCACCGAAAGGGGGGGCGCGAACTACGAGCAGTACGTC.

The J gene is TRBJ1-4, the V gene TRBV7-7; D possibly corresponds to TRBD1 (5 bases). CDR3 length equals 15 residues. Trimming left V 5 bases short and J 8 bases short, with 18 bases between. Germline CDR1 reads SSHAT; CDR2 reads FNYEAQ (reference sequence). CDR3 protein: CASSLTDTGGEKLFF. DNA of the CDR3: TGTGCCAGCAGCCTTACGGACACCGGAGGGGAAAAACTGTTTTTT.

Here the CDR3 DNA reads TGTGCCAGCTCGATCACCAACACCCCAACCAATCAGCCCCAGCATTTT. It yields the protein CASSITNTPTNQPQHF. The chain recombines TRBV18 with TRBJ1-5; D not certain. The V end was cut by 6 bases, the J end by 3 bases, with 18 bases between. From germline, CDR1 is KGHSH and CDR2 LQKENI. This CDR3 is 16 amino acids long.

The sample holds a few counts of this clone. V gene TRBV5-1 combines with J gene TRBJ1-2, with 8 bases identical to TRBD1. Germline assignment: CDR1 SGHRS and CDR2 YFSETQ. The V gene end was trimmed by 7 bases and the J gene end by 0 bases; junction bases not matched to a gene: 8. The CDR3 is 15 residues long. The DNA for the CDR3 is TGCGCCAGCCGCTATTCACAGGGGGCTAACTATGGCTACACCTTC. It encodes CASRYSQGANYGYTF.

V usage is TRBV25-1 and J usage is TRBJ2-5, with TRBD2 matching 11 bases. This CDR3 is built from 15 residues. The germline gives CDR1 MGHDK, CDR2 SYGVNS. J was trimmed by 4 bases and V by 3 bases; bases with no gene match: 4. The CDR3 DNA follows: TGTGCCAGCAGTGAGAGCCTAGCGGGAGGAGAGACCCAGTACTTC. This sequence encodes CASSESLAGGETQYF.

This clone was detected only a few times. This chain joins TRBV5-1 and TRBJ1-2; 8 bases map to TRBD1. The CDR3 contains 14 residues. Germline CDR1 and CDR2: SGHRS and YFSETQ. V gave up 4 bases and J gave up 8 bases; unmatched junction bases: 10. In nucleotides, the CDR3 is TGCGCCAGCAGCACCGGACAGGGCTCCAGAGGCTACACCTTC. As protein: CASSTGQGSRGYTF. Looking up the rest from reference TRBV5-1 and TRBJ1-2 gives the full variable domain: KAGVTQTPRYLIKTRGQQVTLSCSPISGHRSVSWYQQTPGQGLQFLFEYFSETQRNKGNFPGRFSGRQFSNSRSEMNVSTLELGDSALYLCASSTGQGSRGYTFGSGTRLTVV.

The chain recombines TRBV7-2 with TRBJ2-1; D is undetermined. The CDR3 sequence is 13 residues long. With 2 bases removed from V and 4 bases from J, the gap between germline ends came to 6 bases. Germline assignment: CDR1 SGHTA and CDR2 FQGNSA. DNA of the CDR3: TGTGCCAGCAGCTTACGGTCTTACAATGAGCAGTTCTTC. Protein: CASSLRSYNEQFF.

This clone appeared many times. The chain carries TRBV5-1 and TRBJ1-1; 8 positions agree with TRBD1. Germline-derived CDR1 and CDR2 are SGHRS and YFSETQ. The CDR3 spans 16 residues. V lost 5 bases, J lost 0 bases, and 9 bases stayed unmatched. The CDR3 DNA is TGCGCCAGCAGAGAGGGGACAGGTTTTATGAACACTGAAGCTTTCTTT. This translates into CASREGTGFMNTEAFF.

The chain combines TRBV18 with TRBJ2-5; D is ambiguous. V was clipped by 2 bases and J by 4 bases, with 8 bases between them. Germline V gives CDR1 KGHSH, CDR2 LQKENI. This CDR3 is built from 13 residues. CDR3 region: CASSPTSGETQYF. In DNA form, the CDR3 reads TGTGCCAGCTCACCAACTTCCGGAGAGACCCAGTACTTC.

The rearrangement uses TRBV18 and TRBJ1-6, with 9 bases lining up with TRBD1. The CDR3 has 14 amino acids. V shed 6 bases, J shed 8 bases, and the junction held 5 bases outside the gene matches. Germline values: CDR1 KGHSH, CDR2 LQKENI. CDR3 sequence (DNA): TGTGCCAGCTCCGAATGGACAGGGGATTCACCCCTCCACTTT. It translates to CASSEWTGDSPLHF.

J is TRBJ1-2 and V is TRBV7-9; a weak D match, TRBD1 (6 bases). Germline loops: CDR1 SEHNR, CDR2 FQNEAQ (reference sequence). This CDR3 spans 15 amino acids. Between the trimmed V and J ends, which lost 0 bases and 2 bases, there was a span of 10 bases. CDR3 sequence: CASSLAGTPNYGYTF. CDR3 bases: TGTGCCAGCAGCTTAGCTGGGACACCCAACTATGGCTACACCTTC.

V and J are TRBV7-2 and TRBJ1-2; D is unclear. Germline values: CDR1 SGHTA, CDR2 FQGNSA. This CDR3 has 13 amino acids. Trimming took off 5 bases at V and 8 bases at J, with 15 bases between the two ends. DNA of the CDR3: TGTGCCAGCAGCCAAACAGTACCAGGAGGCTACACCTTC. This encodes CASSQTVPGGYTF. Full variable domain (outside the CDR3, taken from reference TRBV7-2 and TRBJ1-2): GAGVSQSPSNKVTEKGKDVELRCDPISGHTALYWYRQSLGQGLEFLIYFQGNSAPDKSGLPSDRFSAERTGGSVSTLTIQRTQQEDSAVYLCASSQTVPGGYTFGSGTRLTVV.

The J gene is TRBJ2-2, the V gene TRBV3-1 (or the pseudogene TRBV3-2); D is perhaps TRBD2 (7 bases). V was trimmed by 1 base and J by 4 bases, leaving 19 bases between them. CDR1 is LGHDT, CDR2 YNNKEL, per germline (reference sequence). The CDR3 runs 18 residues. CDR3 nucleotide sequence: TGTGCCAGCAGCCAAGTAGGGGGGGCCGCGATTACCACCGGGGAGCTGTTTTTT. This sequence encodes CASSQVGGAAITTGELFF.

Remarks on this clone: Relative to the germline gene, one junction end is altered; a read error may explain this. The CDR3 is CASRRQGITIF. The CDR3 nucleotides read TGTGCCAGCAGACGACAGGGGATAACCATCTTC. The chain links TRBV27 to TRBJ1-2; 8 nucleotides align to TRBD1. The V gene's germline CDR1 is MNHEY and CDR2 SMNVEV (reference sequence). This CDR3 is built from 11 residues.

The gene calls are TRBV7-8 and TRBJ1-3; tentatively, D is TRBD1 (5 bases). The CDR3 is 14 residues long. Germline CDR1 is SGHVS and CDR2 is FQNEAQ. Trimming removed 4 bases at V and 3 bases at J, with 10 bases between. The CDR3 sequence: CASSWSQGGNTIYF. The CDR3 DNA reads as TGTGCCAGCAGCTGGTCCCAGGGTGGAAACACCATATATTTT.

The V gene is TRBV12-3 or TRBV12-4, the J gene TRBJ1-5, with D possibly matching TRBD1 (5 bases). Trimming cost V 6 bases and J 8 bases, with 11 bases left between them. This CDR3 is built from 12 residues. CDR3 region: CASRRDWEPQHF. The CDR3 DNA sequence: TGTGCCAGCAGACGGGACTGGGAGCCCCAGCATTTT.

V usage is TRBV29-1 and J usage is TRBJ2-5; weak D call: TRBD2 (6 bases). Trimming pared 5 bases from V and 5 bases from J, leaving 21 bases between. This CDR3 is 15 amino acids long. Germline CDR1 is SQVTM and CDR2 is ANQGSEA. CDR3 amino acids: CSVYHYGGEGETQYF. The CDR3 region has the DNA TGCAGCGTTTACCATTACGGGGGAGAGGGTGAGACCCAGTACTTC.